This T cell receptor beta chain was found in a study of blood T cell repertoires in COVID-19. CDR3 size: 14 residues. Deletions cut 3 bases from V and 10 bases from J, with 16 bases between. In germline, CDR1 is SGHAT, CDR2 FQNNGV. In the original processing: Amplification with reference gene primers provided the estimates of nucleated cell counts. Data came from immunoSEQ multiplex PCR; TCRdb stores just in-frame clones and leaves some out. The V and J calls and clone size were taken over from that table, and D and trimming were inferred from the DNA. The sample holds almost 95,000 clones, 65% to 85% seen once.

This sequence originates from a man aged 60-69 years with acute or convalescent COVID-19. The V gene is TRBV11-2, the J gene TRBJ2-1; D is perhaps TRBD1 (6 bases). The sample comprised peripheral blood. CDR3 sequence reads: CASSFALGAWEQFF. In DNA form, the CDR3 reads TGTGCCAGCAGCTTCGCCCTGGGGGCGTGGGAGCAGTTCTTC.